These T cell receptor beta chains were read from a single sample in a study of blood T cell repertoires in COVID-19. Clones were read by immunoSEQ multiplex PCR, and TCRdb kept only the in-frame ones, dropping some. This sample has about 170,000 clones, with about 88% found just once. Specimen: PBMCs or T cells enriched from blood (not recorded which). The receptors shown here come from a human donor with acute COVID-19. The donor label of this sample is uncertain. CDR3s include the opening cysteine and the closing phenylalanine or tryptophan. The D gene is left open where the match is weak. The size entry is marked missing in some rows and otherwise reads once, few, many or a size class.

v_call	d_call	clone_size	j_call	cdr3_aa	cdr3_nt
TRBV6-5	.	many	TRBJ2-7	CASSLGNRVIEQYF	TGTGCCAGCAGTCTTGGTAACAGGGTTATCGAGCAGTACTTC
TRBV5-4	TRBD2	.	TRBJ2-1	CASSLVVLAGAIPLNEQFF	TGTGCCAGCAGCTTGGTCGTACTAGCGGGGGCCATCCCTTTGAATGAGCAGTTCTTC
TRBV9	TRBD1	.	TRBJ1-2	CASSVEDRGHYGYTF	TGTGCCAGCAGCGTAGAAGACAGGGGGCACTATGGCTACACCTTC
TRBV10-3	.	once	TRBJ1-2	CAIRNSTNYGYTF	TGTGCCATCAGGAATAGCACTAACTATGGCTACACCTTC
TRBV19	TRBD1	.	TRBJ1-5	CASSRDRWDQPQHF	TGTGCCAGTAGTAGGGACAGGTGGGATCAGCCCCAGCATTTT
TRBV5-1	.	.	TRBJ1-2	CASSLEAGINGYTF	TGCGCCAGCAGCTTGGAGGCAGGGATAAATGGCTACACCTTC
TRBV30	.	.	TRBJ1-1	CAWNPQGMNTEAFF	TGTGCCTGGAATCCCCAGGGCATGAACACTGAAGCTTTCTTT
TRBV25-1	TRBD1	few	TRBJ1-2	CASSEQGAYFGYTF	TGTGCCAGCAGTGAACAGGGGGCCTACTTTGGCTACACCTTC
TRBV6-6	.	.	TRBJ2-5	CASSPFQGQETQYF	TGTGCCAGCAGTCCCTTTCAGGGGCAAGAGACCCAGTACTTC
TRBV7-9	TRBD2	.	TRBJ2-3	CATDGWRGSTDTQYF	TGTGCCACCGACGGATGGCGGGGGAGCACAGATACGCAGTATTTT
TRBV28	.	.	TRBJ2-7	CASSLGGIPYEQYF	TGTGCCAGCAGTTTAGGAGGTATCCCCTATGAGCAGTACTTC
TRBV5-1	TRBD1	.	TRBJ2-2	CASSTGQAGELFF	TGCGCCAGCAGCACAGGACAGGCCGGGGAGCTGTTTTTT
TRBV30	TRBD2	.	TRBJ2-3	CAWSRQGGGTDTQYF	TGTGCCTGGAGTAGGCAGGGAGGGGGCACAGATACGCAGTATTTT
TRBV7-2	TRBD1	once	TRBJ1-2	CASSRDRVYGYTF	TGTGCCAGCAGTCGTGACAGGGTATATGGCTACACCTTC
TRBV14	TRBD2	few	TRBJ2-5	CASSLGTSGALEETQYF	TGTGCCAGCAGCCTGGGGACTAGCGGGGCCCTCGAAGAGACCCAGTACTTC
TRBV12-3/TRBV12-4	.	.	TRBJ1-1	CASSLGRITEAFF	TGTGCCAGCAGTTTGGGCAGAATCACTGAAGCTTTCTTT
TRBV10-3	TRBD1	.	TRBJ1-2	CATGQGTSDGYTF	TGTGCCACCGGACAGGGGACTAGCGATGGCTACACCTTC
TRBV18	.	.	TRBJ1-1	CASSPIGGLTEAFF	TGTGCCAGCTCACCGATCGGGGGGTTAACTGAAGCTTTCTTT
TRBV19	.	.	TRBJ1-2	CAIFRQIYGYTF	TGTGCCATTTTTAGACAGATCTATGGCTACACCTTC
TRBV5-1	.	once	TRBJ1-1	CASDLGETLRANTEAFF	TGCGCCAGCGACCTTGGGGAGACACTTAGGGCGAACACTGAAGCTTTCTTT